This T cell receptor (beta chain) is from a study of early T cells in non-severe SARS-CoV-2 infection (dated by TCRdb to 2020 to 2023). For the study in its entirety: Because TCR sequencing was done on bulk RNA from unsorted whole blood, the alpha and beta chains could not be paired. Results the study describes overall, beyond this receptor: VDJdb matching was skewed toward anti-spike CD8 responses and likely underestimated virus-specific expansions by missing private and CD4 specificities.

This clonotype was seen repeatedly, ten times or more. The clone's antigen remains unknown. No base quality values were provided; no much bigger clone lies one nucleotide off. A case-control design nested within a healthcare worker cohort in London, UK, was used, with weekly nasopharyngeal swab PCR tests and blood sampling performed. Healthcare workers were enrolled in the week of the UK lockdown, from 23 to 31 March 2020, and were followed every week for up to roughly 15 weeks. Preparation of the library involved 5' RACE. The sample was run on a NextSeq 500. In the TCR library protocol, unique molecular identifiers were attached to individual cDNA molecules to correct for PCR bias and sequencing error. Sequencing covered both TCR alpha and beta chains, and within each sample the abundances of alpha and beta sequences were tightly co-correlated. In the original analysis: Decombinator V4 was used to annotate the V gene, J gene and CDR3 of the TCR sequences. Expanded TCRs were defined as changing significantly between any two time points under a Poisson model with p below 0.0001. Abundances of TCRs were expressed as counts per million after normalisation to the total number of TCRs sequenced in each sample. TRAV1-2 paired with TRAJ12, TRAJ20 or TRAJ33 defined MAIT TCRs, while TRAV10 paired with TRAJ18 defined iNKT TCRs. A search of VDJdb, accessed on 1 November 2021, was run for TCRs annotated to CMV, EBV and SARS-CoV-2, with TCRs annotated for multiple antigens excluded. TCRdb reworked the public reads: Q25 trimming with fastp, MiXCR clone assembly, productive beta chains retained. Rows with one shared CDR3 protein collapse into an entry with the most common genes and DNA. It is TCRdb's table, rather than the study itself, that gives the V and J calls and clone size. For this sample the table gives 90,000 to 120,000 distinct CDR3 sequences, of which roughly an eighth were detected only once. The ten largest make up around 3.2% of the sample.

The germline V gene (reference sequence) provides CDR1 DFQATT and CDR2 SNEGSKA. Clipping removes 3 bases from V and 5 bases from J, with 6 as the unmatched junction base count. Including cysteine and phenylalanine, the CDR3 has 14 amino acids. The only DNA kept is the CDR3, 42 bases in frame from the first base. Sequenced sample: whole blood. This TCR came from an adult who was a healthcare worker with PCR-confirmed SARS-CoV-2 infection or an uninfected control (not recorded which). The chain joins TRBV20-1 to TRBJ2-1; TRBD1 lines up with 8 middle nucleotides. The DNA sequence reads TGCAGTGCTAGGAGGACAGGGATAGACAATGAGCAGTTCTTC. This codes for CSARRTGIDNEQFF.